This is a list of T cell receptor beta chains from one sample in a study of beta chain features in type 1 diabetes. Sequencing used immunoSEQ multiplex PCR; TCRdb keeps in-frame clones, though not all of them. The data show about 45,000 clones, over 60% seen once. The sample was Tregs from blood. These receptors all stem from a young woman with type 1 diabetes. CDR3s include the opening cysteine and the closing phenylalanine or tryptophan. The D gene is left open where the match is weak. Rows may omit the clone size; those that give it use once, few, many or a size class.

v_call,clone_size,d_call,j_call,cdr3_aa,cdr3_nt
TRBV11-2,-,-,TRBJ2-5,CASRPWEREAQYF,TGTGCCAGCAGGCCTTGGGAGCGAGAGGCCCAGTACTTC
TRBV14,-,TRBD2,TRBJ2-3,CASSYGLAGGPYTQYF,TGTGCCAGCAGCTACGGACTAGCGGGGGGGCCATATACGCAGTATTTT
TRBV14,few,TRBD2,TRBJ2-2,CASSPTPGLSSGELFF,TGTGCCAGCAGCCCAACACCGGGACTAAGCTCCGGGGAGCTGTTTTTT
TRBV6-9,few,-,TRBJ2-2,CASSSGYTGELFF,TGTGCCAGCAGTTCAGGTTACACCGGGGAGCTGTTTTTT
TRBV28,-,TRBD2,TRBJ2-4,CASRTGGTKNIQYF,TGTGCCAGCAGGACGGGGGGGACCAAAAACATTCAGTACTTC
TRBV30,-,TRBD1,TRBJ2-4,CAWRPGQVKNIQYF,TGTGCCTGGAGGCCGGGACAGGTCAAAAACATTCAGTACTTC
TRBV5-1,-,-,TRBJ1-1,CASKKPGVENTEAFF,TGCGCCAGCAAAAAACCAGGGGTCGAGAACACTGAAGCTTTCTTT
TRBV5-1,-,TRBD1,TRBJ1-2,CASGTANYGYTF,TGCGCCAGTGGGACAGCCAACTATGGCTACACCTTC
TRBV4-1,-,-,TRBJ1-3,CASSPSGRGNTIYF,TGCGCCAGCAGCCCCTCGGGTCGCGGAAACACCATATATTTT
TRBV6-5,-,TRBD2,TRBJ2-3,CASSYWTSGDTQYF,TGTGCCAGCAGTTACTGGACTAGCGGAGATACGCAGTATTTT
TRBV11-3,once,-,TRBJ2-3,CASSLIRVTSTDTQYF,TGTGCCAGCAGCTTAATCAGGGTTACTAGCACAGATACGCAGTATTTT
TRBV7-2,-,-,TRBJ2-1,CASSDGFLESSYNEQFF,TGTGCCAGCAGCGACGGGTTTCTTGAAAGCTCCTACAATGAGCAGTTCTTC
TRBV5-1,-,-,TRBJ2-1,CASSLQQGYNEQFF,TGCGCCAGCAGCCTTCAACAGGGCTACAATGAGCAGTTCTTC
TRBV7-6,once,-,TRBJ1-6,CASSLERHTDSPLHF,TGTGCCAGCAGCTTAGAACGACATACGGATTCACCCCTCCACTTT
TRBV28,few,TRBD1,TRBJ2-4,CASSTLRGPKNIQYF,TGTGCCAGCAGCACTCTCAGGGGGCCCAAAAACATTCAGTACTTC
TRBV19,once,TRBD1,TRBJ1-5,CASRPHRTGGGEQPQHF,TGTGCCAGTAGACCCCATAGGACAGGAGGTGGTGAGCAGCCCCAGCATTTT
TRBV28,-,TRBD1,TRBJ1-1,CASKTWTGQTLRRAFF,TGTGCCAGCAAAACATGGACAGGGCAAACTTTACGGAGAGCTTTCTTT
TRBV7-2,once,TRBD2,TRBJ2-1,CASSLSSGLLNEQFF,TGTGCCAGCAGTCTATCTAGCGGTCTGCTCAATGAGCAGTTCTTC
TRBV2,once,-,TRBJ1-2,CASSEDPGGYGYTF,TGTGCCAGCAGTGAAGATCCCGGGGGCTATGGCTACACCTTC
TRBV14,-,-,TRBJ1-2,CASSRRGSDYGYTF,TGTGCCAGCAGCCGGCGGGGCAGCGACTATGGCTACACCTTC
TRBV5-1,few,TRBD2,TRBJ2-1,CASSLRAGTSGGNNEQFF,TGCGCCAGCAGCCTACGCGCCGGGACTAGCGGGGGAAACAATGAGCAGTTCTTC
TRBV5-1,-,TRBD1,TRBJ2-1,CASRPTTGTVNNEQFF,TGCGCCAGCAGGCCAACCACCGGGACAGTGAACAATGAGCAGTTCTTC
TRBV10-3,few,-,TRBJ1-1,CAIMGGMDTEAFF,TGTGCCATCATGGGGGGGATGGATACTGAAGCTTTCTTT
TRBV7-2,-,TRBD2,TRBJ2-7,CASSTQREGPYEQYF,TGTGCCAGCAGCACCCAGCGGGAGGGCCCTTACGAGCAGTACTTC
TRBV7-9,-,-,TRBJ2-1,CASSLTGEQFF,TGTGCCAGCAGCTTAACGGGAGAGCAGTTCTTC